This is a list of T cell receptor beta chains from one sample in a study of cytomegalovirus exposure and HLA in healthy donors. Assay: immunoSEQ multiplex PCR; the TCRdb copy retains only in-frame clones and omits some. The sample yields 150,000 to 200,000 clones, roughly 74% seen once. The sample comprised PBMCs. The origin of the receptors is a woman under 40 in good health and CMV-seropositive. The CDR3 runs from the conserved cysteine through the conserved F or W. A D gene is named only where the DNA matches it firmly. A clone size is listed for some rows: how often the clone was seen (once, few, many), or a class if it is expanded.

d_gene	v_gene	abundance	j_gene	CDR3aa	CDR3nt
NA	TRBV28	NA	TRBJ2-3	CASSPKRTFTDTQYF	TGTGCCAGCAGCCCTAAGCGGACCTTCACAGATACGCAGTATTTT
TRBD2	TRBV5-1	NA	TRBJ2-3	CASSFQRGAYTDTQYF	TGCGCCAGCAGCTTCCAGCGGGGGGCTTACACAGATACGCAGTATTTT
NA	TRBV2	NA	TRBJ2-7	CASRAGTSSYEQYF	TGTGCCAGCAGAGCCGGGACAAGCTCCTACGAGCAGTACTTC
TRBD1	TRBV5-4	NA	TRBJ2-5	CASSLAGQGRIQETQYF	TGTGCCAGCAGCTTGGCGGGACAGGGGCGAATTCAAGAGACCCAGTACTTC
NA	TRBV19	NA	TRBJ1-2	CASSPRETYGYTF	TGTGCCAGTAGCCCACGGGAGACCTATGGCTACACCTTC
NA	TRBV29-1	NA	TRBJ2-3	CSTSPSAGTQYF	TGCAGCACGTCTCCTAGCGCCGGAACGCAGTATTTT
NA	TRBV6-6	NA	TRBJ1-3	CASRAEGNTIYF	TGTGCCAGCAGGGCGGAGGGAAACACCATATATTTT
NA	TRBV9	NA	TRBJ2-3	CASSVGWAQTGTDTQYF	TGTGCCAGCAGCGTAGGGTGGGCACAGACGGGCACAGATACGCAGTATTTT
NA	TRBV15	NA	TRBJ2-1	CATSRDPPLATLNEQFF	TGTGCCACCAGCAGAGATCCTCCCCTAGCGACCCTTAATGAACAGTTCTTC
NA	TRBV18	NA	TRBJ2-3	CASSRDRRSSTDTQYF	TGTGCCAGCTCGCGGGACAGACGGTCTAGCACAGATACGCAGTATTTT
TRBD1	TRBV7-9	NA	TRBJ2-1	CASSRDRGLGEQFF	TGTGCCAGCAGCCGGGACAGGGGGCTAGGGGAGCAGTTCTTC
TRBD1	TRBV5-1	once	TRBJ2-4	CASSIGTGGNIQYF	TGCGCCAGCAGCATTGGGACAGGGGGAAACATTCAGTACTTC
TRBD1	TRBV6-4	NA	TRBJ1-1	CASSRDQGAVEAFF	TGTGCCAGCAGCCGAGATCAGGGGGCGGTTGAAGCTTTCTTT
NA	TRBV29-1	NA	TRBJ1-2	CSVEKEGGGRYGYTF	TGCAGCGTTGAAAAGGAAGGGGGTGGTCGATATGGCTACACCTTC
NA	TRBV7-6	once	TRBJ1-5	CASSLLIRDKVDQPQHF	TGTGCCAGCAGCTTATTAATCAGGGACAAGGTGGATCAGCCCCAGCATTTT